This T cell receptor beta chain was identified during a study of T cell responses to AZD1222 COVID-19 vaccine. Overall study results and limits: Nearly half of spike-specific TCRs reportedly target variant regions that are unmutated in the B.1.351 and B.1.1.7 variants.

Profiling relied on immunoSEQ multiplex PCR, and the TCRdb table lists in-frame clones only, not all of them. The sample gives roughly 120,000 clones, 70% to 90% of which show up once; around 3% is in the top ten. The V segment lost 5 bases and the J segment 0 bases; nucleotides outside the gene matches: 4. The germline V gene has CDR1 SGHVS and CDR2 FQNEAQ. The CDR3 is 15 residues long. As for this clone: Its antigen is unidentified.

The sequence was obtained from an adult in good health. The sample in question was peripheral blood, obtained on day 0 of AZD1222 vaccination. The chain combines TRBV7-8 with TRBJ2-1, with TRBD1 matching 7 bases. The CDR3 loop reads CASSKGQFSYNEQFF. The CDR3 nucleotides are TGTGCCAGCAGCAAGGGACAGTTCTCCTACAATGAGCAGTTCTTC. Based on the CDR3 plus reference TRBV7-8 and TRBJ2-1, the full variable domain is GAGVSQSPRYKVAKRGQDVALRCDPISGHVSLFWYQQALGQGPEFLTYFQNEAQLDKSGLPSDRFFAERPEGSVSTLKIQRTQQEDSAVYLCASSKGQFSYNEQFFGPGTRLTVL.